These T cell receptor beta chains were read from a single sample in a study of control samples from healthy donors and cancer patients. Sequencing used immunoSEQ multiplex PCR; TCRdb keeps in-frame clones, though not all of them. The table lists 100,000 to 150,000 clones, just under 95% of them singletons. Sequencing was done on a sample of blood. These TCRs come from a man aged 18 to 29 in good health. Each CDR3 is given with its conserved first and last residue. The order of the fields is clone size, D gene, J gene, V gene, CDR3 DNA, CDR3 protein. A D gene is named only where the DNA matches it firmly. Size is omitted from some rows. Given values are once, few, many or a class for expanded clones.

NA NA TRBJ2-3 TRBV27 TGTGCCAGCAGCCTCTGGGGGACAGATACGCAGTATTTT CASSLWGTDTQYF
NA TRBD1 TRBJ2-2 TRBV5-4 TGTGCCAGCAGCTTGGGCAGGGGGCGGTTTACCGGGGAGCTGTTTTTT CASSLGRGRFTGELFF
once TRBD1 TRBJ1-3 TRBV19 TGTGCCAGTAGTACGACAGGGGGAAACACCATATATTTT CASSTTGGNTIYF
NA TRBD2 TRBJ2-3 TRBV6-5 TGTGCCGTCCGGGACTACACAGATACGCAGTATTTT CAVRDYTDTQYF
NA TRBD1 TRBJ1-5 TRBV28 TGTGCCAGCAGTACAGGGGGGAACAATCAGCCCCAGCATTTT CASSTGGNNQPQHF
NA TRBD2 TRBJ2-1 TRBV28 TGTGCCAGCAGTTTAGGTCGACTAGCGGGGAACTACAATGAGCAGTTCTTC CASSLGRLAGNYNEQFF
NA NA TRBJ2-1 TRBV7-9 TGTGCCAGCAGCACGAGACTGTACAATGAGCAGTTCTTC CASSTRLYNEQFF
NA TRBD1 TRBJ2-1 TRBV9 TGTGCCAGCAGCGGCCGTCGGGACAGCGCGGTGAATGAGCAGTTCTTC CASSGRRDSAVNEQFF
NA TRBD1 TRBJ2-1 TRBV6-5 TGTGCCAGCAGACAGGGGAGCTCCTACAATGAGCAGTTCTTC CASRQGSSYNEQFF
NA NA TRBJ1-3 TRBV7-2 TGTGCCAGCAGCTTGCGGACTTCAGGGGTCGGAAACACCATATATTTT CASSLRTSGVGNTIYF
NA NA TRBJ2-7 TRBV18 TGTGCCAGCTCACCACAAGGGGGGTCAACCTACGAGCAGTACTTC CASSPQGGSTYEQYF
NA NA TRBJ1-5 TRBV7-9 TGTGCCAGCAGCTTAGCCGGTAGGGGTCAGCCCCAGCATTTT CASSLAGRGQPQHF
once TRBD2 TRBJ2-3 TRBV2 TGTGCCAGTTGGCTAGCGGGGGGGAGGGATACGCAGTATTTT CASWLAGGRDTQYF
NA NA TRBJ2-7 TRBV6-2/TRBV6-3 TGTGCCAGCAGTTACAGGGACTACGAGCAGTACTTC CASSYRDYEQYF
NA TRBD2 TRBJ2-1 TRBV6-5 TGTGCCAGCAGTAGCGGGGGGGCCTACAATGAGCAGTTCTTC CASSSGGAYNEQFF
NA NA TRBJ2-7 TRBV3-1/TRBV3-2 TGTGCCAGCAGCCAATTCGGAGGGAAATACACTTACGAGCAGTACTTC CASSQFGGKYTYEQYF
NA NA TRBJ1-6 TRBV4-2 TGTGCCAGCAGCCAAGTCGACGAGTCCTATAATTCACCCCTCCACTTT CASSQVDESYNSPLHF
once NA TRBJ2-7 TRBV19 TGTGCCAGTACCGGCAACTATTGGTACTTC CASTGNYWYF
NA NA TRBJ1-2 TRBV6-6 TGTGCCAGCACCCTGGACGGGGCGGGCGGCTACACCTTC CASTLDGAGGYTF
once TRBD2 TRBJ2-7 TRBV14 TGTGCCAGCAGCCTTAGCGGGACGAACTCCTACGAGCAGTACTTC CASSLSGTNSYEQYF
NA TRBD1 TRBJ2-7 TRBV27 TGTGCCAGCAGTCTCGGCCTCTACAGGGGGCCTGACGAGCAGTACTTC CASSLGLYRGPDEQYF
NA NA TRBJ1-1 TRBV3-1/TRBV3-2 TGTGCCAGCGCGGGACCGAGTGAAGCTTTCTTT CASAGPSEAFF
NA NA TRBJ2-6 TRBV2 TGTGCCAGCAGTCCTAATGGGGCCAACGTCCTGACTTTC CASSPNGANVLTF
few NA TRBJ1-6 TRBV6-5 TGTGCCACTGGACCGACCAGCTCCTATAATTCACCCCTCCACTTT CATGPTSSYNSPLHF
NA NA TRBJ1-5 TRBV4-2 TGTGCCAGCAGCCAAGAGGGCAGGGGAAACAATCAGCCCCAGCATTTT CASSQEGRGNNQPQHF
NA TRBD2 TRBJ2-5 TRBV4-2 TGTGCCAGCAGCCAAGGGACTAGCGGGGGTCGGGAGACCCAGTACTTC CASSQGTSGGRETQYF
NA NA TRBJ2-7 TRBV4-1 TGCGCCAGCAGCCAGGCCCTGACGGGGGCTGACCCCTACGAGCAGTACTTC CASSQALTGADPYEQYF
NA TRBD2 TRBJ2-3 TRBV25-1 TGTGCCAGCAGTGAATCACCTAGCGGGGGGGGCACAGATACGCAGTATTTT CASSESPSGGGTDTQYF
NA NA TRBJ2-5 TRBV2 TGTGCCAGCAGCGCCCCGAATAGAGAGACCCAGTACTTC CASSAPNRETQYF
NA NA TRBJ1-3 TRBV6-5 TGTGCCAGCCTAAGCTCTGGAAACACCATATATTTT CASLSSGNTIYF
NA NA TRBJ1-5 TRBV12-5 TGTGCTAGTGGTACCAGTGGAGCCCAGCATTTT CASGTSGAQHF
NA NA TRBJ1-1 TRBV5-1 TGCGCCAGCACCGGGGGGGCTGGCACTGAAGCTTTCTTT CASTGGAGTEAFF
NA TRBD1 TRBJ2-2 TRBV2 TGTGCCAGCATAAGGGGGCAATCCGGGGAGCTGTTTTTT CASIRGQSGELFF
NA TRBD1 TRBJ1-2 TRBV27 TGTGCCAGCAGTCCCTCTCCCGGGACAGGGGTTTTCTATTCTAAGAACTATGGCTACACCTTC CASSPSPGTGVFYSKNYGYTF
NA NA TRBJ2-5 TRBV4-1 TGCGCCAGCAGCCAAGTTCCCCAAGAGACCCAGTACTTC CASSQVPQETQYF
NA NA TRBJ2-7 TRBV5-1 TGCGCCAGCAATCCGGGGACACTTATCTACGAGCAGTACTTC CASNPGTLIYEQYF
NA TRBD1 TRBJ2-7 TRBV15 TGTGCCACCAGGGCCAATCAGGGGGTACCCTACGAGCAGTACTTC CATRANQGVPYEQYF
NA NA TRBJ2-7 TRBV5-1 TGCGCCAGCAGCTTCAAGAGGGGGTCCTACGAGCAGTACTTC CASSFKRGSYEQYF
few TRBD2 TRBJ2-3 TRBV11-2 TGTGCCAGCAGCTTAGCGGGCGGGGGGGCCGCAGATACGCAGTATTTT CASSLAGGGAADTQYF
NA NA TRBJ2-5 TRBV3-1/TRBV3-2 TGTGCCAGCAGCCAAGGAACCCGGGTGGTAACAATTAATCAAGAGACCCAGTACTTC CASSQGTRVVTINQETQYF
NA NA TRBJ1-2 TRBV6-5 TGTGCCAGCAGACCCTTGGCAGGGGCAGGCTATGGCTACACCTTC CASRPLAGAGYGYTF
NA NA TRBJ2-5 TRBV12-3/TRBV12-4 TGTGCCAGCAGTTTAGCCCCGAGGGAGACCCAGTACTTC CASSLAPRETQYF